Following are 6 T cell receptor beta chains from one sample sequenced in a study of blood T cell repertoires in COVID-19 (dated by TCRdb to 2020 to 2022). Receptors were amplified or captured by the immunoSEQ multiplex PCR assay. The source is immuneACCESS, and TCRdb retained only in-frame sequences with V and J called. Part of the clones is not carried over; for the studies checked, unresolved V genes explain less than half of this, and the remainder is unexplained. The sample table shows about 98,000 clones, and around nine tenths are seen once. The ten top clones hold about 9.4% of the sample. Source material: peripheral blood. The receptors stem from a man aged 45-65 years with acute or convalescent COVID-19.

The chain has TRBV19 and TRBJ2-7; 7 bases align to TRBD1. The CDR3 length is 16 residues. Trimming at V came to 6 bases and at J to 0 bases, leaving 11 bases not matched to a gene. Germline V gene lookup returns CDR1 LNHDA and CDR2 SQIVND (reference sequence). CDR3 loop: CASSVYPRDSSYEQYF. CDR3 DNA: TGTGCCAGTAGCGTCTACCCCCGGGACAGCTCCTACGAGCAGTACTTC.

The gene calls are TRBV5-5 and TRBJ1-5; 7 nucleotides line up with TRBD1. V dropped 5 bases and J dropped 5; count of bases not matched to a gene: 4. Per germline, CDR1 SGHKS and CDR2 YYEKEE (reference sequence). This CDR3 has 13 residues. CDR3 sequence: CASSTTGDQPQHF. DNA for the CDR3: TGTGCCAGCAGTACCACAGGGGATCAGCCCCAGCATTTT.

This chain links TRBV27 with TRBJ2-1; 13 bases map to TRBD2. CDR1 is MNHEY and CDR2 is SMNVEV in the germline V gene (reference sequence). V shed 6 bases, J shed 5 bases, and the junction held 7 bases outside the gene matches. The CDR3 totals 16 residues. The CDR3 protein is CASSPRLAGGDNEQFF. In DNA, the CDR3 is TGTGCCAGCAGCCCTAGACTAGCGGGAGGAGACAATGAGCAGTTCTTC.

The chain has TRBV4-2 and TRBJ2-1; 7 bases are a match to TRBD2. J lost 1 base, V lost 4 bases, and 19 bases had no gene match. CDR1 is LGHNA, CDR2 YNFKEQ, per germline. The CDR3 covers 20 residues. The CDR3 bases are TGTGCCAGCAGCCCAGACCGCGGGAGCCACACACCCCTTTCCTACAATGAGCAGTTCTTC. Translated: CASSPDRGSHTPLSYNEQFF.

The chain links TRBV7-9 to TRBJ1-1; D might be TRBD1 (6 bases). The length of the CDR3 is 15 residues. The germline CDR1 and CDR2 sequences are SEHNR and FQNEAQ (reference sequence). Between the trimmed V and J ends, which lost 5 bases and 1 base, there was a span of 14 bases. CDR3 residues: CASSLRGGANTEAFF. The CDR3 DNA follows: TGTGCCAGCAGCCTAAGAGGGGGGGCGAACACTGAAGCTTTCTTT.

This chain connects TRBV7-9 to TRBJ1-2; 8 bases match TRBD1. This CDR3 is 13 amino acids long. Trimming at V came to 3 bases and at J to 8 bases, leaving 5 bases not matched to a gene. The V gene's germline CDR1 is SEHNR and CDR2 FQNEAQ (reference sequence). The CDR3 bases are TGTGCCAGCAGCTTGACAGGGGCGGAAGGCTACACCTTC. Protein product: CASSLTGAEGYTF.